Below, 9 T cell receptor beta chains from the same sample are listed, as sequenced in a study of T cells in Graves' hyperthyroidism and ophthalmopathy. From RNA transcripts, TCR beta CDR3 regions were amplified. A set of HTBI primers served as the primers for a first-round RT-PCR of the TCR CDR3. Using its own MiXCR run on the multiplex PCR reads, TCRdb lists one record per CDR3 protein. The sample holds some 300,000 distinct CDR3 sequences; roughly a fifth are singletons and the top ten take less than 40%. What was sequenced was blood. These receptors came from a man between 50 and 59 years old with Graves' ophthalmopathy.

This clonotype was detected only a few times. The chain recombines TRBV28 with TRBJ1-3; 8 nucleotides align to TRBD1. J was trimmed by 0 bases and V by 4 bases; bases with no gene match: 17. Germline loops: CDR1 MDHEN, CDR2 SYDVKM. The CDR3 extends over 20 amino acids. CDR3 sequence: CASSSLGDWDRTYSGNTIYF. Here the CDR3 DNA reads TGTGCCAGCAGTTCCCTGGGAGATTGGGACAGGACGTACTCTGGAAACACCATATATTTT.

This clonotype was seen at least ten times. J is TRBJ1-1 and V is TRBV29-1; maybe TRBD1 (5 bases). The CDR3 contains 15 residues. V gave up 6 bases and J gave up 4 bases, with 21 bases separating them. Per the germline V gene, CDR1 is SQVTM and CDR2 is ANQGSEA. The CDR3 is CSVEDTSSRGTEAFF. The CDR3 nucleotides read TGCAGCGTAGAGGACACATCCTCGAGGGGCACTGAAGCTTTCTTT.

This clonotype was found many times. The chain joins TRBV28 to TRBJ2-5, with D hard to call. The V end lost 2 bases, the J end lost 2 bases, and 9 bases lay between the germline ends. The CDR3 sequence is 14 residues long. Germline V gene data show CDR1 as MDHEN and CDR2 as SYDVKM. The CDR3 DNA is TGTGCCAGCAGTTTAGTAACTAAACAAGAGACCCAGTACTTC. Amino acids: CASSLVTKQETQYF.

This clonotype appeared a few times. Written as DNA, the CDR3 is TGCGCCAGCAGCCCCGCCGACAGGGCGCCGAGACTGTTTTTT. Translating it yields CASSPADRAPRLFF. The chain joins TRBV4-1 to TRBJ1-4; 7 nucleotides align to TRBD1. V lost 4 bases and J lost 13; bases outside the gene matches: 12. Germline CDR1 MGHRA, CDR2 YSYEKL. The CDR3 has 14 residues.

J is TRBJ2-2 and V is TRBV27, with a weak D call TRBD2 (5 bases). The V gene lost 5 bases and the J gene lost 5 bases, with 12 bases spanning the gap. The CDR3 spans 14 residues. Per germline, CDR1 MNHEY and CDR2 SMNVEV (reference sequence). The CDR3 coding sequence is TGTGCCAGCAGTATGGGCCGAGGGACCGGGGAGCTGTTTTTT. Its protein is CASSMGRGTGELFF.

This chain connects TRBV2 to TRBJ2-5; D perhaps matches TRBD2 (5 bases). This CDR3 region has 13 residues. V lost 8 bases and J lost 2, with 12 bases in between. Per the germline V gene, CDR1 is SNHLY and CDR2 is FYNNEI. The CDR3 is CASLGSGQETQYF. The CDR3 DNA sequence: TGTGCCAGCCTGGGAAGCGGACAAGAGACCCAGTACTTC.

The chain is built from TRBV6-1 and TRBJ1-5; tentatively, D is TRBD1 (5 bases). The CDR3 length is 15 residues. V was trimmed by 4 bases and J by 0 bases, leaving 10 bases between them. Germline assignment: CDR1 MNHNS and CDR2 SASEGT. The CDR3 is CASSADSYSNQPQHF. The CDR3 DNA reads as TGTGCCAGCAGTGCAGACAGCTATAGCAATCAGCCCCAGCATTTT.

In its sample, this clonotype was seen a few times. In DNA form, the CDR3 reads TGTGCCAGCAGTACCAGGGGGACAGGGCCTAGCTATGGCTACACCTTC. This gives the protein CASSTRGTGPSYGYTF. The chain has TRBV12-3 or TRBV12-4 and TRBJ1-2, with 9 bases matching TRBD1. The J segment lost 4 bases and the V segment lost 5 bases, leaving 11 bases of the junction unmatched. This CDR3 region has 16 residues.

This clonotype was recorded at least ten times. This chain links TRBV10-3 with TRBJ1-1; D possibly corresponds to TRBD1 (5 bases). The CDR3 runs to 13 residues. The germline CDR1 and CDR2 sequences are ENHRY and SYGVKD. The CDR3 region has the DNA TGTGCATCCGGGGGACGGCGGACAACTGAAGCTTTCTTT. Protein sequence: CASGGRRTTEAFF.